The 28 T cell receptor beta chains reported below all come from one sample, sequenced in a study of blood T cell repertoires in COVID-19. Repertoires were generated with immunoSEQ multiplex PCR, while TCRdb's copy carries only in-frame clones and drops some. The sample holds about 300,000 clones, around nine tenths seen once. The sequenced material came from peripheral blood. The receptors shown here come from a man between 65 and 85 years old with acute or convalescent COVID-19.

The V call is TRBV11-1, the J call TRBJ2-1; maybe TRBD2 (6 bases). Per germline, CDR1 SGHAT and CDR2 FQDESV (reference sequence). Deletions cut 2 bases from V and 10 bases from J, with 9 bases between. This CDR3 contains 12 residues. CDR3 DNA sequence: TGTGCCAGCAGCTTAACAGGACTAGAGCAGTTCTTC. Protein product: CASSLTGLEQFF. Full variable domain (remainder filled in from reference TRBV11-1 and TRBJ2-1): EAEVAQSPRYKITEKSQAVAFWCDPISGHATLYWYRQILGQGPELLVQFQDESVVDDSQLPKDRFSAERLKGVDSTLKIQPAELGDSAMYLCASSLTGLEQFFGPGTRLTVL.

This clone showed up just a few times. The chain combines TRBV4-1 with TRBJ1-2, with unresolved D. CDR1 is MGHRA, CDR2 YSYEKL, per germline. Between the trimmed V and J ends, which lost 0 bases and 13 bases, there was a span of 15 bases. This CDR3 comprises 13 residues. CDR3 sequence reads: CASSQDREGTSTF. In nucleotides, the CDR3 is TGCGCCAGCAGCCAAGATAGGGAAGGTACTAGCACCTTC.

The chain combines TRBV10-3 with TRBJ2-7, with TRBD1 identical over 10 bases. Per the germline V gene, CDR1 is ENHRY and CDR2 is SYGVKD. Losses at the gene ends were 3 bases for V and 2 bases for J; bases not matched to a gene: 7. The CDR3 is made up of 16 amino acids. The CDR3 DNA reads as TGTGCCATCAGTGAACTCCCGGGACAGGGGACCTACGAGCAGTACTTC. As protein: CAISELPGQGTYEQYF.

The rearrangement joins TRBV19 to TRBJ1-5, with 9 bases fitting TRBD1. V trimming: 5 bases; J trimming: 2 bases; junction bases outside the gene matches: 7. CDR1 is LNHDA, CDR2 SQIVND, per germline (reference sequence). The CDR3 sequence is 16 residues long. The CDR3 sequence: CASSATGGIGNQPQHF. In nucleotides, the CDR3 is TGTGCCAGTAGTGCGACAGGGGGAATCGGCAATCAGCCCCAGCATTTT.

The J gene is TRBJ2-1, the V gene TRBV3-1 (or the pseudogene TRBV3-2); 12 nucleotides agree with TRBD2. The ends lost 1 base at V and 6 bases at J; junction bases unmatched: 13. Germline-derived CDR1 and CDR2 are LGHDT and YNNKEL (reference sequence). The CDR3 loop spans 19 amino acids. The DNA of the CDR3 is TGTGCCAGCAGCCAAGTCAGGGGGGCTAGCGGGAGGGCCGTCAATGAGCAGTTCTTC. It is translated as CASSQVRGASGRAVNEQFF.

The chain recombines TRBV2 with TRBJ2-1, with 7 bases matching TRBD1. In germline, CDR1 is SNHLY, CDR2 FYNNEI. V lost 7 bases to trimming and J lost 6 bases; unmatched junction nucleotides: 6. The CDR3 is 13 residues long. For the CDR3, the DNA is TGTGCCAGCATCCGACAGGGTGGCAATGAGCAGTTCTTC. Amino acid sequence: CASIRQGGNEQFF.

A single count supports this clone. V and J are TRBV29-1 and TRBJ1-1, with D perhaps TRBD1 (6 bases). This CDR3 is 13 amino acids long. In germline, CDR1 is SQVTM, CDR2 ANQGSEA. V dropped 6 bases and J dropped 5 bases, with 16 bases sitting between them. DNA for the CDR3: TGCAGCGTGAGGGACACTCGAGGGACTGAAGCTTTCTTT. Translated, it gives CSVRDTRGTEAFF.

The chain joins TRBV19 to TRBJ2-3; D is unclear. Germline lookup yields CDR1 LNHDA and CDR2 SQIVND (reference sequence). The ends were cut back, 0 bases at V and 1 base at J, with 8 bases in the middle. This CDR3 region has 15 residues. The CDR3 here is CASSIDLSRTDTQYF. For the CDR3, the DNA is TGTGCCAGTAGTATAGATCTTTCCCGCACAGATACGCAGTATTTT.

CDR3 sequence (DNA): TGTGCCAGCTCACCAAGGGGGACCTACGAGCAGTACTTC. This codes for CASSPRGTYEQYF. V and J are TRBV18 and TRBJ2-7; tentative D call: TRBD1 (6 bases). The CDR3 is made up of 13 amino acids. Deletions cut 2 bases from V and 2 bases from J, with 7 bases between. Germline V CDR1 and CDR2: KGHSH, LQKENI.

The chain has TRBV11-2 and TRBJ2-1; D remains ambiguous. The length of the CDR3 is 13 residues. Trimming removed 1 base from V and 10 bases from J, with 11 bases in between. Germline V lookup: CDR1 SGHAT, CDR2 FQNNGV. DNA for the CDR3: TGTGCCAGCAGCTTAGCCCACCAGCGCGAGCAGTTCTTC. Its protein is CASSLAHQREQFF.

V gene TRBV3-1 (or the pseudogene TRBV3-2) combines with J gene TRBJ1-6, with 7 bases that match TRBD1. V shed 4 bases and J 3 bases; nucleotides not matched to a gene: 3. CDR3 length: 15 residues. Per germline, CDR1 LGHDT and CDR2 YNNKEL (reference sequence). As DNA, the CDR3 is TGTGCCAGCAGCCCCCGGGACAGCTATAATTCACCCCTCCACTTT. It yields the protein CASSPRDSYNSPLHF.

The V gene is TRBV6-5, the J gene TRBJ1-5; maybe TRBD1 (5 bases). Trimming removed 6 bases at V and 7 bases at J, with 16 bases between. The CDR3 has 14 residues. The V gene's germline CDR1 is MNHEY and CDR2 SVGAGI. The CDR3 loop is CASRGGDFSQPQHF. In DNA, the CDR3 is TGTGCCAGCAGGGGGGGGGACTTTTCACAGCCCCAGCATTTT.

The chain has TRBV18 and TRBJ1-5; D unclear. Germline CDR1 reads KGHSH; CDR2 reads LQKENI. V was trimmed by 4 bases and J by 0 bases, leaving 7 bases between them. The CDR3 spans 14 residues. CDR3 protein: CASSQGDSNQPQHF. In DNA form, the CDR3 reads TGTGCCAGCTCACAGGGAGATAGCAATCAGCCCCAGCATTTT.

The CDR3 region is CASSSGQGTEAFF. The CDR3 nucleotides read TGTGCCAGCAGTTCGGGACAGGGTACTGAAGCTTTCTTT. This sequence joins TRBV6-2 or TRBV6-3 and TRBJ1-1; 9 bases align to TRBD1. CDR1 is MNHEY, CDR2 SVGEGT, per germline. V lost 4 bases and J lost 5; bases outside the gene matches: 2. The CDR3 is made up of 13 amino acids.

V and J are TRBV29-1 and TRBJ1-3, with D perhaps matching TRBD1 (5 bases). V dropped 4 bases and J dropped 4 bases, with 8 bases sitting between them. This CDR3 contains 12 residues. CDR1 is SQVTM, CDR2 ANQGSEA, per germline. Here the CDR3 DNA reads TGCAGCGTTGCAGGGATCGGAAACACCATATATTTT. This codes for CSVAGIGNTIYF.

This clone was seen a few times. CDR3 in amino acids: CATSSSSSSREGGELFF. Here the CDR3 DNA reads TGTGCCACCTCTTCCTCCTCTAGTTCGCGGGAGGGCGGGGAGCTGTTTTTT. The chain carries TRBV10-3 and TRBJ2-2, with 9 bases lining up with TRBD2. Germline CDR1 and CDR2: ENHRY and SYGVKD. Germline trimming cut 10 bases from V and 7 bases from J; bases unmatched to any gene: 19. The CDR3 is made up of 17 amino acids.

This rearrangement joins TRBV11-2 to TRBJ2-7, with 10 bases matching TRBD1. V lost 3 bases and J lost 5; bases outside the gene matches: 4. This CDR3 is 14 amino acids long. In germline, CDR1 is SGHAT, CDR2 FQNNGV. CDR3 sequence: CASSFPGTGDEQYF. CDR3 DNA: TGTGCCAGCAGCTTTCCCGGGACAGGGGACGAGCAGTACTTC.

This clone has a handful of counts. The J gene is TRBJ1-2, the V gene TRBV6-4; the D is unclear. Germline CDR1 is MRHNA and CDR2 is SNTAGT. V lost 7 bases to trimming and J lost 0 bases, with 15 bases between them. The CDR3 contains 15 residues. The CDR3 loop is CASILNVSANYGYTF. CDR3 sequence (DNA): TGTGCCAGCATCCTCAACGTATCAGCTAACTATGGCTACACCTTC.

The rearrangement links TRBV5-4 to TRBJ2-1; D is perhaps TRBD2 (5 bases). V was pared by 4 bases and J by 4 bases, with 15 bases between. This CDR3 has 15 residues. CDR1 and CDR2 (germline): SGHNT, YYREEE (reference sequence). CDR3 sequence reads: CASSRGLGPYNEQFF. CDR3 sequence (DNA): TGTGCCAGCAGCCGGGGTCTTGGCCCATACAATGAGCAGTTCTTC.

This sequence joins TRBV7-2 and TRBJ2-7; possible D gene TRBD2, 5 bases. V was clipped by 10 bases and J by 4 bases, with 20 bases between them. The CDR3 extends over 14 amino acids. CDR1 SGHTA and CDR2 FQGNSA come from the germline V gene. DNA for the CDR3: TGTGCCACCGCGCCTGGACGGGAACCTTACGAGCAGTACTTC. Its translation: CATAPGREPYEQYF. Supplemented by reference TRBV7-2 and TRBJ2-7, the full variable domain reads GAGVSQSPSNKVTEKGKDVELRCDPISGHTALYWYRQSLGQGLEFLIYFQGNSAPDKSGLPSDRFSAERTGGSVSTLTIQRTQQEDSAVYLCATAPGREPYEQYFGPGTRLTVT.

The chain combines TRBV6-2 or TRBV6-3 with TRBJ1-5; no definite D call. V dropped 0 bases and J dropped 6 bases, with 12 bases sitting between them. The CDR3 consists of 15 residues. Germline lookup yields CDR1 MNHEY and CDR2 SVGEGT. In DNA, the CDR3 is TGTGCCAGCAGTTACTCGGCAGGTTCAGCTCAGCCCCAGCATTTT. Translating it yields CASSYSAGSAQPQHF.

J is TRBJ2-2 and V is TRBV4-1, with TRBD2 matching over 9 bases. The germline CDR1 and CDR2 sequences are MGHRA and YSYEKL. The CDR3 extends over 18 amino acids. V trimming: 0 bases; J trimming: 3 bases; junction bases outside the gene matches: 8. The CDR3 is CASSQDRASGTYTGELFF. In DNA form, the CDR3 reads TGCGCCAGCAGCCAAGATCGGGCTAGCGGGACTTACACCGGGGAGCTGTTTTTT.

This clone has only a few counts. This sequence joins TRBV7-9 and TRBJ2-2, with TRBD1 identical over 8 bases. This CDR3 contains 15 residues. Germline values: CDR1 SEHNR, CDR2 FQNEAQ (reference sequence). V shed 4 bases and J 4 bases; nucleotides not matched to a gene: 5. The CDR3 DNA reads TGTGCCAGCAGCTCCGGACAGGGAGTCACCGGGGAGCTGTTTTTT. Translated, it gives CASSSGQGVTGELFF.

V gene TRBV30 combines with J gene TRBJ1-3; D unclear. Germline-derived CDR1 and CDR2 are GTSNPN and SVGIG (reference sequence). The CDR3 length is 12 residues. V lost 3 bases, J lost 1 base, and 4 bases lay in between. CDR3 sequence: CAWRSSGNTIYF. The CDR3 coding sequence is TGTGCCTGGAGGAGTTCTGGAAACACCATATATTTT.

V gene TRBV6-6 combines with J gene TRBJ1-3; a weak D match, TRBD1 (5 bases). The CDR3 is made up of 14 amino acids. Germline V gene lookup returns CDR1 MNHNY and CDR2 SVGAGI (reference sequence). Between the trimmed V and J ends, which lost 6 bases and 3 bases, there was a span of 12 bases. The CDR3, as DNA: TGTGCCAGCAGGACCCGAGACAGTGGAAACACCATATATTTT. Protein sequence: CASRTRDSGNTIYF.

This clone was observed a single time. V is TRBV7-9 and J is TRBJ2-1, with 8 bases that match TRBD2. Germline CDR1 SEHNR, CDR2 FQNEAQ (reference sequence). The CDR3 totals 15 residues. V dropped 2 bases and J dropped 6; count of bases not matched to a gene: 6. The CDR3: CASSLPAGGLNEQFF. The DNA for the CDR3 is TGTGCCAGCAGCTTACCGGCGGGAGGCCTCAATGAGCAGTTCTTC.

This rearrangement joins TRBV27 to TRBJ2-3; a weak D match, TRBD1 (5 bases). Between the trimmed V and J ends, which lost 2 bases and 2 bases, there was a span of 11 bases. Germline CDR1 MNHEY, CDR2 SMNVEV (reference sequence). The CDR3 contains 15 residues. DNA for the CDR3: TGTGCCAGCAGTTTAAGCCCGACAGACACAGATACGCAGTATTTT. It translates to CASSLSPTDTDTQYF.

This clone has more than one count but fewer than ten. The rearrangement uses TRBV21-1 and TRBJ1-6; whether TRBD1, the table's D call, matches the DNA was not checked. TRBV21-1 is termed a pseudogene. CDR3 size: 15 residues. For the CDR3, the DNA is TGTGCCAGCAGCAAAGCTGTCAGGAATTCTTCACCCCTCCACTTT. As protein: CASSKAVRNSSPLHF.